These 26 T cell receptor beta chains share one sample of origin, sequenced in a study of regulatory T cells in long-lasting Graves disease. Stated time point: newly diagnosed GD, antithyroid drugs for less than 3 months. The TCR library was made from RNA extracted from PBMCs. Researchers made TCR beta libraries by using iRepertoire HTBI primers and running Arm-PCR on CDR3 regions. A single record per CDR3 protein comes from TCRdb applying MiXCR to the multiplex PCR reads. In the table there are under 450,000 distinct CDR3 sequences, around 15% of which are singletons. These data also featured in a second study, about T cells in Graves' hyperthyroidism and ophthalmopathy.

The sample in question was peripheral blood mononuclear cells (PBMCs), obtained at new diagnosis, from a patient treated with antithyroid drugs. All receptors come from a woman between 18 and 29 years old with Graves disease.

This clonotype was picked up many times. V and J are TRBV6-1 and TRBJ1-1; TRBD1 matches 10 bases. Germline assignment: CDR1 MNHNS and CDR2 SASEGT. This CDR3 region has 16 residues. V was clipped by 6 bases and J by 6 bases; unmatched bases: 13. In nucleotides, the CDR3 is TGTGCCAGCAGACCGCTCTCCGGGACAGGGGTATCTGAAGCTTTCTTT. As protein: CASRPLSGTGVSEAFF.

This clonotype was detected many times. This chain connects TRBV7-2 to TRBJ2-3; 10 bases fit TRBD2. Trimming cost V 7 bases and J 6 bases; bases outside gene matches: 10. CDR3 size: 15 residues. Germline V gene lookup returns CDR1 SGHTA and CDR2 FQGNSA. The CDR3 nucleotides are TGTGCCAGCACCGAAGGACTAGCGGCCTCCGATACGCAGTATTTT. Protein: CASTEGLAASDTQYF.

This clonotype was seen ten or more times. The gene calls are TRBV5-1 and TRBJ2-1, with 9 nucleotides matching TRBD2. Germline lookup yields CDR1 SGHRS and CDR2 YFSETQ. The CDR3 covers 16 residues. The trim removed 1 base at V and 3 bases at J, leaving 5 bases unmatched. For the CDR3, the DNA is TGCGCCAGCAGCTTGTCGGCTAGCGGGAACTACAATGAGCAGTTCTTC. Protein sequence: CASSLSASGNYNEQFF.

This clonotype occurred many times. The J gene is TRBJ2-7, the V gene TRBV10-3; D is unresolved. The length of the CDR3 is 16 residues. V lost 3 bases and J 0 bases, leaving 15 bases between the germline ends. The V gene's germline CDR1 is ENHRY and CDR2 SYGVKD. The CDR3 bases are TGTGCCATCAGTGACTCGAGCGCCGAGAGCTCCTACGAGCAGTACTTC. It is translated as CAISDSSAESSYEQYF.

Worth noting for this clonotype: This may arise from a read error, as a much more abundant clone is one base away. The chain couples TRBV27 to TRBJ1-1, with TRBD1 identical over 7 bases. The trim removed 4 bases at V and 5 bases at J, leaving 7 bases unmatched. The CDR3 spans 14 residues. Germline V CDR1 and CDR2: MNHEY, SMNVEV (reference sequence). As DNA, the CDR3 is TGTGCCAGCAGTTCAGGGAGGGGGCGAACTGAAGCTTTCTTT. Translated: CASSSGRGRTEAFF.

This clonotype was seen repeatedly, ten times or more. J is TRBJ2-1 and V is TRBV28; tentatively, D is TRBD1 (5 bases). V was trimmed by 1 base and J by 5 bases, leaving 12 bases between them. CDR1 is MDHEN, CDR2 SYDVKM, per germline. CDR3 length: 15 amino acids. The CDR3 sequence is CASSLLIGQNNEQFF. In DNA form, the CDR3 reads TGTGCCAGCAGTTTATTGATCGGACAAAACAATGAGCAGTTCTTC.

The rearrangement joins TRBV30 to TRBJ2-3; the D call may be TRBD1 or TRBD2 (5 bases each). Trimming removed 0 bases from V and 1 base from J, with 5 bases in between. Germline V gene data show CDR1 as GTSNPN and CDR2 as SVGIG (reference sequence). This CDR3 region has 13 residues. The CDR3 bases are TGTGCCTGGAGTGTGGGGGGCACAGATACGCAGTATTTT. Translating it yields CAWSVGGTDTQYF.

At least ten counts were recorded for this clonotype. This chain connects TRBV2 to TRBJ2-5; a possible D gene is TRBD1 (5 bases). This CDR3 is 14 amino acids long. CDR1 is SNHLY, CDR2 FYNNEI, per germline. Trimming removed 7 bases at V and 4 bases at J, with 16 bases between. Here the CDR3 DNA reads TGTGCCAGCATAATTCAGGGTTCCTTAGAGACCCAGTACTTC. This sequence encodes CASIIQGSLETQYF.

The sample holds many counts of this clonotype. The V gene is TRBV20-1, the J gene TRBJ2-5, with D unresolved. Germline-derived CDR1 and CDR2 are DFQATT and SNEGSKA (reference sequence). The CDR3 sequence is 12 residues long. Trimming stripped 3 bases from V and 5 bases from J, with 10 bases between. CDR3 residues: CSARPAPETQYF. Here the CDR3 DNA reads TGCAGTGCTAGGCCGGCCCCGGAGACCCAGTACTTC.

CDR3 protein: CASGQRTDTQYF. Written as DNA, the CDR3 is TGTGCCAGCGGGCAGAGGACAGATACGCAGTATTTT. The V call is TRBV28, the J call TRBJ2-3; D unresolved. V lost 8 bases to trimming and J lost 3 bases, with 9 bases between them. Germline V CDR1 and CDR2: MDHEN, SYDVKM. The CDR3 consists of 12 residues.

The CDR3, as DNA: TGCAGCGTGGTACAGGGGAGACCCCTCACTGAAGCTTTCTTT. It is translated as CSVVQGRPLTEAFF. The chain employs TRBV29-1 and TRBJ1-1; 7 positions match TRBD1. This CDR3 region has 14 residues. Losses at the gene ends were 6 bases for V and 4 bases for J; bases not matched to a gene: 11. Germline V gene data show CDR1 as SQVTM and CDR2 as ANQGSEA.

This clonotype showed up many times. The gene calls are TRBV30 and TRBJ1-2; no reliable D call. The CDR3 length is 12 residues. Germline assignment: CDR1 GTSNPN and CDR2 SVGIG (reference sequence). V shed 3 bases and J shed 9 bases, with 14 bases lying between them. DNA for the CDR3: TGTGCCTGGAGCTTCAGCCGGTGGAGCTACACCTTC. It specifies CAWSFSRWSYTF.

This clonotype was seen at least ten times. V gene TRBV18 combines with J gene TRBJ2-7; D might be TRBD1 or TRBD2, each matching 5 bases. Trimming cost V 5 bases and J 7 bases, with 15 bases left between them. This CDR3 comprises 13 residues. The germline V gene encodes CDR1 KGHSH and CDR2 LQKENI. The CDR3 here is CASSIRGSEEQYF. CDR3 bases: TGTGCCAGCTCAATTAGGGGTAGCGAAGAGCAGTACTTC.

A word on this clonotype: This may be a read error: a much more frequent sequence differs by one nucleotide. The CDR3 nucleotides read TGTGCCAGCAGCACGAAAGTTCACGACAGGACAGATACGCAGTATTTT. Its protein product is CASSTKVHDRTDTQYF. V is TRBV7-2 and J is TRBJ2-3; D may be TRBD1 (6 bases). The germline V and J ends were trimmed by 5 bases and 3 bases, with 18 bases remaining between them. Germline lookup yields CDR1 SGHTA and CDR2 FQGNSA. This CDR3 spans 16 amino acids. Filled out from reference TRBV7-2 and TRBJ2-3, the complete variable domain reads GAGVSQSPSNKVTEKGKDVELRCDPISGHTALYWYRQSLGQGLEFLIYFQGNSAPDKSGLPSDRFSAERTGGSVSTLTIQRTQQEDSAVYLCASSTKVHDRTDTQYFGPGTRLTVL.

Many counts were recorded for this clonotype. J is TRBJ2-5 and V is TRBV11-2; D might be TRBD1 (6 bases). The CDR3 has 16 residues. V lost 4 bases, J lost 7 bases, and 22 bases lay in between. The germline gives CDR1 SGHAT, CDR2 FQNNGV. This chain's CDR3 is CASSSTRGQGPGTQYF. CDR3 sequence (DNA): TGTGCCAGCAGCTCGACCCGGGGACAAGGGCCGGGGACCCAGTACTTC.

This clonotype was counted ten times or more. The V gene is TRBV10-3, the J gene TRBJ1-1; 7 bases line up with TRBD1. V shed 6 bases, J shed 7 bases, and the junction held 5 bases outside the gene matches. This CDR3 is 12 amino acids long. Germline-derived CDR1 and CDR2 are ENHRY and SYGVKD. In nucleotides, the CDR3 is TGTGCCATCAGAGGGACAGCGGTTGAAGCTTTCTTT. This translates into CAIRGTAVEAFF.

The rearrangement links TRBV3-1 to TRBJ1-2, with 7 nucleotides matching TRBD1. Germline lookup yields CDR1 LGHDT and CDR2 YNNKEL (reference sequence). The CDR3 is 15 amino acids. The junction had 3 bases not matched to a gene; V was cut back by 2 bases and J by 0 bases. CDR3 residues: CASSQQGQANYGYTF. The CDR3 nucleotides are TGTGCCAGCAGCCAACAAGGACAGGCTAACTATGGCTACACCTTC.

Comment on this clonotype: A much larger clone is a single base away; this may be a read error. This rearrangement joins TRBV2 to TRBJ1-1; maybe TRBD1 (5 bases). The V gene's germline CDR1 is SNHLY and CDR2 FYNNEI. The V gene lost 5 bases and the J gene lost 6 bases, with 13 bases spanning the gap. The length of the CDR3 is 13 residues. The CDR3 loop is CASSHSSGSEAFF. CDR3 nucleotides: TGTGCCAGCAGTCACTCATCAGGGTCTGAAGCTTTCTTT.

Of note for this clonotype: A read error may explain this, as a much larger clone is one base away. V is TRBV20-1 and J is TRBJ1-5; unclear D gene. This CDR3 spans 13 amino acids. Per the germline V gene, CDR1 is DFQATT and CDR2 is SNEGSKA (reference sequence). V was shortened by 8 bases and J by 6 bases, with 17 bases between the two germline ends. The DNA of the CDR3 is TGCAGTACCCGGACCGCTTTGGGTCAGCCCCAGCATTTT. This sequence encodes CSTRTALGQPQHF.

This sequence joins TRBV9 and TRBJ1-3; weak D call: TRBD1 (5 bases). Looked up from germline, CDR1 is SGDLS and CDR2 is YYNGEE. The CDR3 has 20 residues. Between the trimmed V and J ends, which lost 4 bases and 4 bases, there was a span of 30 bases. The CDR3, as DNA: TGTGCCAGCAGCCACACCTCGAGGGAGAGGGATGACAGTTCCGGAAACACCATATATTTT. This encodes CASSHTSRERDDSSGNTIYF.

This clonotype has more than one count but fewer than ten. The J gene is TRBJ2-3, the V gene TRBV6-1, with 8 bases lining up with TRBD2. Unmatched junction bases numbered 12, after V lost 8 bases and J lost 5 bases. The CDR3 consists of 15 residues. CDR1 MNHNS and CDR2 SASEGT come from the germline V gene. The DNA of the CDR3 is TGTGCCAGCGCCGCCCCCGGGACTAGTAAAGATACGCAGTATTTT. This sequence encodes CASAAPGTSKDTQYF.

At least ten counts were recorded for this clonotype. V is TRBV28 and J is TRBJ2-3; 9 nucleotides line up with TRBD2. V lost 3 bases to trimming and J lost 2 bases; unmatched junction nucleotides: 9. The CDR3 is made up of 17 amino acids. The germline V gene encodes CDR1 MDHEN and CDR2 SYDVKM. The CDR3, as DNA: TGTGCCAGCAGTTTTGGGTCCCGCGGGGGGGCCACAGATACGCAGTATTTT. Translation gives CASSFGSRGGATDTQYF. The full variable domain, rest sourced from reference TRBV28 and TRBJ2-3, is DVKVTQSSRYLVKRTGEKVFLECVQDMDHENMFWYRQDPGLGLRLIYFSYDVKMKEKGDIPEGYSVSREKKERFSLILESASTNQTSMYLCASSFGSRGGATDTQYFGPGTRLTVL.

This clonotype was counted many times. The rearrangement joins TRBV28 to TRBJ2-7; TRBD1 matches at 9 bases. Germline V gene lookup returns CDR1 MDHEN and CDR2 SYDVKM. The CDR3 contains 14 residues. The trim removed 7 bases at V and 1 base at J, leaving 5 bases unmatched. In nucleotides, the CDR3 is TGTGCCAGCACCGAGACAGGGGGGTCCTACGAGCAGTACTTC. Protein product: CASTETGGSYEQYF. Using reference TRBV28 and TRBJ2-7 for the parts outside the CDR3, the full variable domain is DVKVTQSSRYLVKRTGEKVFLECVQDMDHENMFWYRQDPGLGLRLIYFSYDVKMKEKGDIPEGYSVSREKKERFSLILESASTNQTSMYLCASTETGGSYEQYFGPGTRLTVT.

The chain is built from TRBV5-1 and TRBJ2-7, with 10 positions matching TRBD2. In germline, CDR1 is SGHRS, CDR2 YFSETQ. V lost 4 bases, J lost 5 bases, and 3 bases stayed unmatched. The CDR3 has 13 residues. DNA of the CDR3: TGCGCCAGCAGCCCCGGGACTAGCGACGAGCAGTACTTC. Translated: CASSPGTSDEQYF.

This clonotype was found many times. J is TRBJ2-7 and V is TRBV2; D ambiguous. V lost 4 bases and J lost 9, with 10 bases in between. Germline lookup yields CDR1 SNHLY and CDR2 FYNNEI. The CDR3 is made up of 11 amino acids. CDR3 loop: CASSVSVWQYF. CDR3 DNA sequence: TGTGCCAGCAGTGTTTCGGTTTGGCAGTACTTC.

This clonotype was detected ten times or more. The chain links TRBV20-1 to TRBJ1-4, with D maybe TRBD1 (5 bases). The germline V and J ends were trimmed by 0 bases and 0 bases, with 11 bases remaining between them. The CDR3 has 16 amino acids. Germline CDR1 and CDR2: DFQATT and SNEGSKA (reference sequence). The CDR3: CSARDFRGATNEKLFF. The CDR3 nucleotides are TGCAGTGCTAGAGACTTCAGAGGGGCAACTAATGAAAAACTGTTTTTT.